The 18 T cell receptor beta chains presented below share a single source sample, sequenced in a study of blood T cell repertoires in COVID-19. Measured with immunoSEQ multiplex PCR; TCRdb has only the in-frame clones, and not every one. The data contain 450,000 to 600,000 clones, 87% of them seen just once; the ten biggest clones take up 0.65% to 0.9%. The sequencing sample was made of PBMCs or T cells enriched from blood (not recorded which). The receptors were gathered from a young woman who had recovered from COVID-19.

The CDR3 sequence is CASRPTSGGTNTGELFF. As DNA, the CDR3 is TGTGCCAGCAGGCCAACTAGCGGGGGGACGAACACCGGGGAGCTGTTTTTT. V gene TRBV11-2 combines with J gene TRBJ2-2; 12 bases are a match to TRBD2. The junction had 5 bases not matched to a gene; V was cut back by 6 bases and J by 0 bases. CDR1 and CDR2 (germline): SGHAT, FQNNGV. This CDR3 is built from 17 residues. Based on the CDR3 plus reference TRBV11-2 and TRBJ2-2, the full variable domain is EAGVAQSPRYKIIEKRQSVAFWCNPISGHATLYWYQQILGQGPKLLIQFQNNGVVDDSQLPKDRFSAERLKGVDSTLKIQPAKLEDSAVYLCASRPTSGGTNTGELFFGEGSRLTVL.

This chain connects TRBV7-8 to TRBJ1-1; D is undetermined. Germline assignment: CDR1 SGHVS and CDR2 FQNEAQ. The V end was cut by 0 bases, the J end by 0 bases, with 11 bases between. There are 16 residues in the CDR3. DNA for the CDR3: TGTGCCAGCAGCTTAGCCGGAACAGCCATGAACACTGAAGCTTTCTTT. This gives the protein CASSLAGTAMNTEAFF.

The chain recombines TRBV25-1 with TRBJ1-2, with 8 bases lining up with TRBD1. CDR3 length equals 16 residues. After removal of 3 bases from V and 8 bases from J, the junction contained 14 bases not matched to a gene. Germline lookup yields CDR1 MGHDK and CDR2 SYGVNS. The CDR3 is CASSDPLRTGFRGYTF. The CDR3 bases are TGTGCCAGCAGTGACCCTCTAAGGACAGGGTTTAGGGGCTACACCTTC.

This clone was seen more than once but under ten times. V usage is TRBV27 and J usage is TRBJ2-7; 12 positions match TRBD2. The V and J ends lost 7 bases and 5 bases, in that order; junction bases with no gene match: 9. The CDR3 length is 15 residues. Germline CDR1 MNHEY, CDR2 SMNVEV (reference sequence). The CDR3 spells CASTLAGGPFDEQYF. DNA of the CDR3: TGTGCCAGCACACTAGCGGGGGGCCCTTTTGACGAGCAGTACTTC.

The rearrangement uses TRBV3-1 (or the pseudogene TRBV3-2) and TRBJ2-7, with TRBD2 matching 12 bases. The trim removed 4 bases at V and 4 bases at J, leaving 5 bases unmatched. The germline V gene has CDR1 LGHDT and CDR2 YNNKEL (reference sequence). This CDR3 is built from 15 residues. Here the CDR3 DNA reads TGTGCCAGCAGCCCAGGGACTAGCGGGCTTTACGAGCAGTACTTC. Residues: CASSPGTSGLYEQYF.

The chain links TRBV7-9 to TRBJ2-7, with 11 bases lining up with TRBD1. The CDR3 extends over 16 amino acids. Germline assignment: CDR1 SEHNR and CDR2 FQNEAQ (reference sequence). J gave up 5 bases and V 1 base, and 7 bases lay outside the gene matches. CDR3 in DNA: TGTGCCAGCAGCTTAGTTTCGGGACAGGGGGTTCACGAGCAGTACTTC. It codes for CASSLVSGQGVHEQYF.

The chain employs TRBV4-2 and TRBJ1-1; 7 nucleotides align to TRBD1. The CDR3 extends over 15 amino acids. The germline V gene has CDR1 LGHNA and CDR2 YNFKEQ. Trimming took 1 base from V and 4 from J; bases not matched to a gene: 6. CDR3 nucleotides: TGTGCCAGCAGCCAAGCCAGGGGGGCCATCACTGAAGCTTTCTTT. It specifies CASSQARGAITEAFF.

The genes are TRBV12-3 or TRBV12-4 and TRBJ1-2; D gene unclear. V was shortened by 3 bases and J by 4 bases, with 9 bases between the two germline ends. The CDR3 is made up of 13 amino acids. Here the CDR3 DNA reads TGTGCCAGCAGTTTCACCCAGGTCTATGGCTACACCTTC. It yields the protein CASSFTQVYGYTF.

Here the CDR3 reads CAISSFFDTQYF. The DNA of the CDR3 is TGTGCCATCAGCTCCTTTTTTGATACGCAGTATTTT. V and J are TRBV10-3 and TRBJ2-3, with no clear D. The CDR3 totals 12 residues. Germline V gene sequence: CDR1 ENHRY, CDR2 SYGVKD. V lost 6 bases, J lost 6 bases, and 10 bases lay in between.

This clone was picked up a small number of times. The chain is built from TRBV5-1 and TRBJ2-7; 12 positions match TRBD1. Germline V gene lookup returns CDR1 SGHRS and CDR2 YFSETQ. After removal of 4 bases from V and 6 bases from J, the junction contained 8 bases not matched to a gene. The CDR3 contains 15 residues. CDR3 nucleotide sequence: TGCGCCAGCAGCCCCGGGGACAGGGGGCGTCGCGAGCAGTACTTC. Amino acid sequence: CASSPGDRGRREQYF.

The chain is built from TRBV7-3 and TRBJ2-7; possible D gene TRBD1, 6 bases. Trimming stripped 5 bases from V and 6 bases from J, with 17 bases between. This CDR3 comprises 14 residues. Germline V gene sequence: CDR1 SGHTA, CDR2 FQGTGA. The CDR3 nucleotides are TGTGCCAGCAGCGTCTTCCTCAGGGGCCCCGAGCAGTACTTC. Translation: CASSVFLRGPEQYF.

The V gene is TRBV24-1, the J gene TRBJ2-1, with D maybe TRBD2 (6 bases). Trimming stripped 6 bases from V and 9 bases from J, with 14 bases between. The germline gives CDR1 KGHDR, CDR2 SFDVKD. This CDR3 region has 13 residues. The CDR3 DNA sequence: TGTGCCACCAGTACGGCCGGGGGTAGTGAGCAGTTCTTC. It encodes CATSTAGGSEQFF.

The chain uses TRBV11-2 and TRBJ2-7; TRBD2 might be the D (5 bases). CDR1 and CDR2 from the germline V gene are SGHAT and FQNNGV. The length of the CDR3 is 14 residues. Between the trimmed V and J ends, which lost 5 bases and 0 bases, there was a span of 11 bases. CDR3 residues: CASSPSGISYEQYF. DNA of the CDR3: TGTGCCAGCAGCCCCTCCGGGATCTCCTACGAGCAGTACTTC.

The CDR3 bases are TGTGCCAGCAGTGGACGGGACTCCGCTAACTATGGCTACACCTTC. Its translation: CASSGRDSANYGYTF. The chain recombines TRBV6-6 with TRBJ1-2; a possible D gene is TRBD1 (5 bases). Trimming removed 5 bases from V and 0 bases from J, with 13 bases in between. The CDR3 is made up of 15 amino acids. Per germline, CDR1 MNHNY and CDR2 SVGAGI (reference sequence).

The rearrangement links TRBV10-3 to TRBJ1-2; possibly TRBD1 for D (6 bases). The germline gives CDR1 ENHRY, CDR2 SYGVKD. V lost 3 bases and J lost 6, with 11 bases in between. This CDR3 is built from 13 residues. The chain's CDR3 is CAISDRGKDGYTF. In DNA form, the CDR3 reads TGTGCCATCAGTGACAGGGGAAAAGATGGCTACACCTTC.

The sample holds one count of this clone. CDR3 nucleotide sequence: TGTGCCCACCAACAGGGCGGGGGGGCATCAGATACGCAGTATTTT. It specifies CAHQQGGGASDTQYF. The chain recombines TRBV30 with TRBJ2-3; 9 nucleotides agree with TRBD2. The CDR3 contains 15 residues. The trim removed 8 bases at V and 4 bases at J, leaving 13 bases unmatched. Germline V gene data show CDR1 as GTSNPN and CDR2 as SVGIG (reference sequence).

The rearrangement links TRBV28 to TRBJ1-5; TRBD1 aligns across 9 bases. J was trimmed by 3 bases and V by 5 bases; bases with no gene match: 11. In germline, CDR1 is MDHEN, CDR2 SYDVKM. This CDR3 spans 17 amino acids. CDR3 nucleotides: TGTGCCAGCAGTACGCCTTGGACAGGGGAGACCAATCAGCCCCAGCATTTT. Its translation: CASSTPWTGETNQPQHF.

The CDR3 nucleotides are TGTGCCAGCAGTGAAGAGAGGACAGGGTTAAATTCACCCCTCCACTTT. It codes for CASSEERTGLNSPLHF. This sequence joins TRBV2 and TRBJ1-6; 8 nucleotides match TRBD1. With 1 base clipped from V and 7 bases from J, the junction kept 6 bases outside the gene matches. CDR1 is SNHLY, CDR2 FYNNEI, per germline. The CDR3 totals 16 residues.